Below are 5 T cell receptor beta chains sequenced from a single sample in a study of blood T cell repertoires in COVID-19. The table came from immunoSEQ multiplex PCR; TCRdb's copy has only in-frame clones and leaves some out. Of roughly 340,000 clones in the sample, 80% to 90% were seen once. Sequenced: PBMCs or T cells enriched from blood (not recorded which). The receptors here all came from a man between 18 and 35 years old who had recovered from COVID-19.

This sequence joins TRBV19 and TRBJ2-7; 10 bases fit TRBD1. The CDR3 sequence is 15 residues long. Germline assignment: CDR1 LNHDA and CDR2 SQIVND (reference sequence). J was trimmed by 4 bases and V by 10 bases; bases with no gene match: 13. This CDR3 reads CATGAGTGDVYEQYF. The CDR3 coding sequence is TGTGCCACCGGAGCCGGGACAGGGGACGTTTACGAGCAGTACTTC.

The rearrangement joins TRBV9 to TRBJ1-4, with D unresolved. V was pared by 0 bases and J by 7 bases, with 10 bases between. Per the germline V gene, CDR1 is SGDLS and CDR2 is YYNGEE. CDR3 size: 14 residues. CDR3 in DNA: TGTGCCAGCAGCGTAGGAGGGAGTGGTGAAAAACTGTTTTTT. Translating gives CASSVGGSGEKLFF.

As DNA, the CDR3 is TGTGCCACCAGTGGTCCCCTCGGGACAGGGACCAACACCGGGGAGCTGTTTTTT. This sequence encodes CATSGPLGTGTNTGELFF. V and J are TRBV24-1 and TRBJ2-2; 9 bases align to TRBD1. CDR1 and CDR2 (germline): KGHDR, SFDVKD. Trimming removed 5 bases from V and 2 bases from J; junction bases left unmatched: 11. This CDR3 is built from 18 residues.

The chain links TRBV11-1 to TRBJ2-7; D gene ambiguous. This CDR3 has 14 residues. Germline assignment: CDR1 SGHAT and CDR2 FQDESV (reference sequence). V was cut by 4 bases and J by 4 bases, with 14 bases left in between. CDR3 in amino acids: CASSSRRTVYEQYF. DNA for the CDR3: TGTGCCAGCAGCTCCAGACGCACAGTATACGAGCAGTACTTC.

This clone was detected only a few times. The chain combines TRBV10-2 with TRBJ1-4; D is ambiguous. The CDR3 consists of 12 residues. From germline, CDR1 is WSHSY and CDR2 SAAADI. The V end lost 8 bases, the J end lost 6 bases, and 10 bases lay between the germline ends. CDR3 loop: CASEGADEKLFF. In nucleotides, the CDR3 is TGCGCCAGCGAGGGTGCGGATGAAAAACTGTTTTTT.